The clone carrying this T cell receptor (beta chain) was counted a single time. Its antigen is unidentified. Cultured CD4+ T-cell DNA underwent Oncomine TCR Beta short-read sequencing. TCRdb processed the PCR reads anew with MiXCR; each CDR3 protein has one entry. The profile shows about 6,100 distinct CDR3 sequences, around 43% of them singletons. This sample was taken from a study of vaccination and CD4 T cells after COVID-19. V lost 10 bases and J lost 2; bases outside the gene matches: 5. This CDR3 spans 14 amino acids. CDR1 SEHNR and CDR2 FQNEAQ come from the germline V gene (reference sequence). Regarding treatment: approximately 11-day PBMC culture with coronavirus spike peptide pools or control peptides (ViraFEST assay). CD4+ T cells of the unexposed donor were collected before the COVID-19 pandemic (2011-2018). Regarding the study as a whole: For convalescent patients, 304 of the 307 vaccine-specific clones analyzed were classified as spike mono-reactive.

Sample: CD4+ T cells from blood, cultured in vitro. The chain combines TRBV7-9 with TRBJ2-5; 12 bases are a match to TRBD2. The clonotype originates from a human donor in good health. CDR3 bases: TGTGCCATAACTAGCGGGGGGACTCAAGAGACCCAGTACTTC. Translation: CAITSGGTQETQYF.